A few counts support the clone carrying this T cell receptor (beta chain). Antigen: not known. Primers for the PCR totalled 60 Vbeta and 13 Jbeta. The data were produced by immunoSEQ multiplex PCR, yet TCRdb's version contains in-frame clones alone and is incomplete. The repertoire holds more than 100,000 clones, with approximately 84% as singletons. The data belong to a study of cytomegalovirus exposure and HLA in healthy donors. Findings of the study overall: The study labeled more than 150 TCR beta chains cytomegalovirus-associated.

In germline, CDR1 is SGHRS, CDR2 YFSETQ. Trimming cost V 0 bases and J 2 bases; bases outside gene matches: 7. This CDR3 comprises 16 residues. This TCR came from a woman aged 18-30 years in good health and CMV-seronegative. The rearrangement links TRBV5-1 to TRBJ1-2; 7 bases agree with TRBD1. The specimen was PBMCs. The DNA for the CDR3 is TGCGCCAGCAGCTTGGGGGCAGGGGGAGAGAACTATGGCTACACCTTC. It encodes CASSLGAGGENYGYTF.